This entry is about one T cell receptor (beta chain). CDR3 length: 14 amino acids. V lost 1 base and J 4 bases, leaving 8 bases between the germline ends. The data derive from a study of blood T cells in healthy people across ages. A J-beta primer mix and a sample-barcoded 5' primer were used in a second PCR of about 7 to 12 cycles. TCRdb re-derived calls from the 5' RACE reads in MiXCR, one entry per CDR3 protein. The table includes 950,000 to 1,200,000 distinct CDR3 sequences, more than 30% detected once. Sample: blood. The TCR was taken from a man aged 18-30 years in good health. The rearrangement joins TRBV12-3 or TRBV12-4 to TRBJ2-1; D remains ambiguous. The CDR3 sequence is CASSLGLEYNEQFF. The CDR3 coding sequence is TGTGCCAGCAGTTTAGGCCTGGAATACAATGAGCAGTTCTTC.